This T cell receptor beta chain came from a study of blood T cells in healthy people across ages. Study conclusions and caveats: The CMV status of each donor remained undetermined, and this could have confounded shifts in expanded clonotypes.

Primed by a sample-barcoded 5' primer and a J-beta primer mix, a second PCR proceeded for about 7 to 11 cycles. TCRdb re-called the 5' RACE reads with MiXCR, one entry per CDR3 protein. The table lists about 620,000 distinct CDR3 sequences, roughly half of them singletons. J lost 1 base, V lost 2 bases, and 5 bases had no gene match. Germline V gene data show CDR1 as SGHNT and CDR2 as YYREEE (reference sequence). The CDR3 covers 15 residues. A note on this clonotype: The antigen remains undetermined.

V is TRBV5-4 and J is TRBJ1-1, with TRBD1 matching over 7 bases. This clonotype was sampled from an elderly woman in good health. The source material was blood. The CDR3 DNA reads as TGTGCCAGCAGCTTAAGGGGGCAGGAGAACACTGAAGCTTTCTTT. It encodes CASSLRGQENTEAFF.